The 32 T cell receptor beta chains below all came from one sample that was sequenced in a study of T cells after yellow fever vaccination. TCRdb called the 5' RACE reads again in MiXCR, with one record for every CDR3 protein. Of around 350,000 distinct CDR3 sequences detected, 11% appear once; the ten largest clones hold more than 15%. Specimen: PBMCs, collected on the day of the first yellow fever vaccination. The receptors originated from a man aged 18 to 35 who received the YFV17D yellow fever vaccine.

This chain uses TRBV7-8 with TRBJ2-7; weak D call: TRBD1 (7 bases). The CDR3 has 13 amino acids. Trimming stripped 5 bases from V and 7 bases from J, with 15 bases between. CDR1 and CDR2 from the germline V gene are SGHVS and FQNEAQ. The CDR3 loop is CASSPGQAGEQYV. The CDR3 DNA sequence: TGTGCCAGCAGCCCAGGACAGGCGGGAGAGCAGTACGTC.

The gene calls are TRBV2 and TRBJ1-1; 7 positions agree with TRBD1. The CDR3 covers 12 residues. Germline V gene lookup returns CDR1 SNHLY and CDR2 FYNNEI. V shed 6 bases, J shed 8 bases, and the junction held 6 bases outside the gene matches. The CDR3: CASREQGTEAFF. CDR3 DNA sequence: TGTGCCAGCAGAGAACAGGGGACGGAAGCTTTCTTT.

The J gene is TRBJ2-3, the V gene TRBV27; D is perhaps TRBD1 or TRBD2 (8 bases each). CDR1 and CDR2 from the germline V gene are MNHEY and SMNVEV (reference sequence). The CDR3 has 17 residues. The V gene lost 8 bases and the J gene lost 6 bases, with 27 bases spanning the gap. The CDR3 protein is CASSFLGRVRGRDTQYF. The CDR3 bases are TGTGCCAGCTCATTTCTCGGGAGGGTCAGGGGGCGGGATACGCAGTATTTT.

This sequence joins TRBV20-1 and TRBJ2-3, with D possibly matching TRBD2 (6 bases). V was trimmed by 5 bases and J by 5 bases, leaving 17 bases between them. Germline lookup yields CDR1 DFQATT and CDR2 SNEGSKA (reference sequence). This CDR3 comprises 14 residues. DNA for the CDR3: TGCAGTGCTTCCGGGACTCGAGCGAGAGATACGCAGTATTTT. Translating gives CSASGTRARDTQYF.

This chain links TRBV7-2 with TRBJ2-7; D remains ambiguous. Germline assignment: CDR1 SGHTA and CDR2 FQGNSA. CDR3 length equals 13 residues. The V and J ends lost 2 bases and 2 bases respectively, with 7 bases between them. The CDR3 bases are TGTGCCAGCAGCTTATCAGAAGCCTACGAGCAGTACGTC. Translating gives CASSLSEAYEQYV.

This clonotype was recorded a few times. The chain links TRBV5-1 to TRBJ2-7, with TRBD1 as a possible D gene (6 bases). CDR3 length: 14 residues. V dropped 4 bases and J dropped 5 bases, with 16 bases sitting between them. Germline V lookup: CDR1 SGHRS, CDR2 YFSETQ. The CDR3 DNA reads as TGCGCCAGCAGCCCCGGGACATCGACTGACGAGCAGTACTTC. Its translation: CASSPGTSTDEQYF.

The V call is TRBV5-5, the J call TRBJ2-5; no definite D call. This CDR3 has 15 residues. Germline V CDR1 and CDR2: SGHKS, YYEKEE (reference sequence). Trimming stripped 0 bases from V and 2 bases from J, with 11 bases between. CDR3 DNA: TGTGCCAGCAGCTTGGGGGTTAGGCAGCAAGAGACCCAGTACTTC. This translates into CASSLGVRQQETQYF.

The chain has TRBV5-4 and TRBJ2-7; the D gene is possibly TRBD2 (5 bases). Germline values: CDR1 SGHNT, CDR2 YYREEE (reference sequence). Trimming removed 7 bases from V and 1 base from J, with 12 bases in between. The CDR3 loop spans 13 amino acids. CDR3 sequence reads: CASSPGVSYEQYF. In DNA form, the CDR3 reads TGTGCCAGCTCTCCCGGGGTTTCCTACGAGCAGTACTTC.

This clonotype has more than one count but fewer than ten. The CDR3 DNA reads as TGCAGCGTTGTGTCGCCCCCCTTGCGGGGCTCCTACAATGAGCAGTTCTTC. It translates to CSVVSPPLRGSYNEQFF. V usage is TRBV29-1 and J usage is TRBJ2-1, with a possible D match to TRBD2 (6 bases). The CDR3 has 17 residues. V was clipped by 4 bases and J by 0 bases, with 19 bases between them. Germline assignment: CDR1 SQVTM and CDR2 ANQGSEA.

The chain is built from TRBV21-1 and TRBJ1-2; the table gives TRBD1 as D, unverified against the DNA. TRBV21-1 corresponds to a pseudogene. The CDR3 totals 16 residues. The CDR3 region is CASSPRPGTGNYGYTF. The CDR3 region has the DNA TGTGCCAGCAGCCCCCGTCCCGGGACAGGGAACTATGGCTACACCTTC.

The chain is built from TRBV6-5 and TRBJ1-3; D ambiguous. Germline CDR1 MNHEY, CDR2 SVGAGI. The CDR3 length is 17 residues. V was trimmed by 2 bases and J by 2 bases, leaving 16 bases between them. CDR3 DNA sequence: TGTGCCAGCAGTTACCACTTGGACTTCACCGCTGGAAACACCATATATTTT. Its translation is CASSYHLDFTAGNTIYF.

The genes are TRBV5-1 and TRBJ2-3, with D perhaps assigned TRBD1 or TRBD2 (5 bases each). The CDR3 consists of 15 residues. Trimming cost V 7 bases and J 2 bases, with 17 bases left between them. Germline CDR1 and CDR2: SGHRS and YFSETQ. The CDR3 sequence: CASWERGPNTDTQYF. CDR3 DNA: TGCGCCAGCTGGGAGAGGGGACCCAACACAGATACGCAGTATTTT.

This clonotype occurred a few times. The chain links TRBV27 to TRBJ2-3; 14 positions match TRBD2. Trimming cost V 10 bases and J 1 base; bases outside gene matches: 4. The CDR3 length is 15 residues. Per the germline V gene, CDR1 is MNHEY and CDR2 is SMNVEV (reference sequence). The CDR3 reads CATQGLAGGTDTQYF. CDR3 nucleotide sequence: TGTGCCACCCAGGGACTAGCGGGGGGCACAGATACGCAGTATTTT.

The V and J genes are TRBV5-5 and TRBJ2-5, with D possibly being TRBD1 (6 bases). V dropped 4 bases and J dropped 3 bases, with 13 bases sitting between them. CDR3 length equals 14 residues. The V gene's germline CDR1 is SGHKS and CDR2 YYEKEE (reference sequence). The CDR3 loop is CASSAMTGEETQYF. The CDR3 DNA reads TGTGCCAGCAGCGCCATGACAGGTGAAGAGACCCAGTACTTC. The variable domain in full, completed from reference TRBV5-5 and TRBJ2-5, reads DAGVTQSPTHLIKTRGQQVTLRCSPISGHKSVSWYQQVLGQGPQFIFQYYEKEERGRGNFPDRFSARQFPNYSSELNVNALLLGDSALYLCASSAMTGEETQYFGPGTRLLVL.

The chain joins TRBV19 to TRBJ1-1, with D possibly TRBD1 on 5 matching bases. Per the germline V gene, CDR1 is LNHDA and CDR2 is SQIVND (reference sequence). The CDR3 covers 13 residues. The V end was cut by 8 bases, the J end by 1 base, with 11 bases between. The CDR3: CASLPGGNTEAFF. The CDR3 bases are TGTGCCAGTCTCCCTGGGGGGAACACTGAAGCTTTCTTT.

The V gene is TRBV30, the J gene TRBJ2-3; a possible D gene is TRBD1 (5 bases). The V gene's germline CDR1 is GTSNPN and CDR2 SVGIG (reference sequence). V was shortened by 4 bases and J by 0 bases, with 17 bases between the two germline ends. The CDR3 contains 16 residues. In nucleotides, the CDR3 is TGTGCCTGGACCTTGCTAGGGGTTGGGAGCACAGATACGCAGTATTTT. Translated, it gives CAWTLLGVGSTDTQYF.

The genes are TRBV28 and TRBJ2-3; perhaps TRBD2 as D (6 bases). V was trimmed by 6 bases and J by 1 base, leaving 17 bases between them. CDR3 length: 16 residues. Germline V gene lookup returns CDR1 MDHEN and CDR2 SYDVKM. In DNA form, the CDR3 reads TGTGCCAGCAGATTACATCTGGCGGGGCGCACAGATACGCAGTATTTT. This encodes CASRLHLAGRTDTQYF.

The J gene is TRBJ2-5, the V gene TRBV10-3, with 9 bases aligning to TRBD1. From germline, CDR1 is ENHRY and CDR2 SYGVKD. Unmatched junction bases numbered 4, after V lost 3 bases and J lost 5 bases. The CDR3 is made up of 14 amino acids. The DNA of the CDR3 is TGTGCCATCAGTGAAGGACAGGGGTCGGAGACCCAGTACTTC. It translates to CAISEGQGSETQYF.

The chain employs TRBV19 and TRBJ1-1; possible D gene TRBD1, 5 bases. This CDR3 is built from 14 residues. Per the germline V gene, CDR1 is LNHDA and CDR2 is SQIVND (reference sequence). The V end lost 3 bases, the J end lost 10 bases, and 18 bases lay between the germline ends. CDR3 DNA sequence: TGTGCCAGTAGTATCGCCCGTAGGGGCTTGGGAGCTTTCTTT. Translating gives CASSIARRGLGAFF. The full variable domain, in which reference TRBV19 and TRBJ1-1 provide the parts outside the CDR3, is DGGITQSPKYLFRKEGQNVTLSCEQNLNHDAMYWYRQDPGQGLRLIYYSQIVNDFQKGDIAEGYSVSREKKESFPLTVTSAQKNPTAFYLCASSIARRGLGAFFGQGTRLTVV.

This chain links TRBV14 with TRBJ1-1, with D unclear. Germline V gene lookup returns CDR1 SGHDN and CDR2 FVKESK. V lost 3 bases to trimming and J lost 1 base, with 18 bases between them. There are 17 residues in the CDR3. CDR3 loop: CASSHHQPIGENTEAFF. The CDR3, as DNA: TGTGCCAGCAGCCATCATCAGCCAATCGGCGAGAACACTGAAGCTTTCTTT.

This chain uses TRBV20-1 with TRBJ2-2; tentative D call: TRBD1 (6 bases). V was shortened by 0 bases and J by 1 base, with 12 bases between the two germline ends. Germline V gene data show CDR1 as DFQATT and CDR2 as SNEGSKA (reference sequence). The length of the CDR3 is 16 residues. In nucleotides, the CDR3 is TGCAGTGCTAGAGAGGCAGGGGTACTGAACACCGGGGAGCTGTTTTTT. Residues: CSAREAGVLNTGELFF.

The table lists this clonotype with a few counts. The CDR3 spells CASSLRGGSGELFF. The CDR3 DNA reads TGTGCCAGCAGCTTAAGAGGGGGCTCCGGGGAGCTGTTTTTT. J is TRBJ2-2 and V is TRBV7-9; TRBD1 matches 7 bases. J lost 6 bases, V lost 2 bases, and 3 bases had no gene match. The CDR3 consists of 14 residues. Germline CDR1 is SEHNR and CDR2 is FQNEAQ (reference sequence).

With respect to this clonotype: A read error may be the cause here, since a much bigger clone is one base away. CDR3 in amino acids: CASSLDLGGYTQYF. The CDR3 region has the DNA TGTGCCAGCAGCTTGGACCTAGGGGGCTATACGCAGTATTTT. The chain combines TRBV7-9 with TRBJ2-3; 7 bases line up with TRBD1. This CDR3 has 14 amino acids. V lost 3 bases to trimming and J lost 7 bases; unmatched junction nucleotides: 7. Per germline, CDR1 SEHNR and CDR2 FQNEAQ (reference sequence).

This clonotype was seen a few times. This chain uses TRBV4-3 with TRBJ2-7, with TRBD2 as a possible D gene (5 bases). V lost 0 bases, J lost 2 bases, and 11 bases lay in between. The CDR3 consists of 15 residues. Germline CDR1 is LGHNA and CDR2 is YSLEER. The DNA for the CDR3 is TGCGCCAGCAGCCAAGATCGAGCGGATGCCTACGAGCAGTACTTC. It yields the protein CASSQDRADAYEQYF.

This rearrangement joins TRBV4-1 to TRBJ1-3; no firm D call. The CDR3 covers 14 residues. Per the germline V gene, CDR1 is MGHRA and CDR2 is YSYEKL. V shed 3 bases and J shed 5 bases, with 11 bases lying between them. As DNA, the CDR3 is TGCGCCAGCAGCCAGGACTTACTCAGAAACACCATATATTTT. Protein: CASSQDLLRNTIYF.

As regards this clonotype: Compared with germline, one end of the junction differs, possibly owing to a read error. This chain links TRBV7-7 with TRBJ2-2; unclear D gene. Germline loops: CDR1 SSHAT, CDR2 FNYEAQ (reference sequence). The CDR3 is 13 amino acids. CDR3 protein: CASSTRDTGELFF. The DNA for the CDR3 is TGTGCTAGCAGCACCCGGGACACCGGGGAGCTGTTTTTT.

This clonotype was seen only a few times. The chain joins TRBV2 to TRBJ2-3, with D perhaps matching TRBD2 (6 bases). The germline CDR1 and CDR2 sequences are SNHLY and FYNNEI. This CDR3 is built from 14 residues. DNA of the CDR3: TGTGGTTCGCGGAGAGCTAGCGTGGGAGATACGCAGTATTTT. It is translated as CGSRRASVGDTQYF.

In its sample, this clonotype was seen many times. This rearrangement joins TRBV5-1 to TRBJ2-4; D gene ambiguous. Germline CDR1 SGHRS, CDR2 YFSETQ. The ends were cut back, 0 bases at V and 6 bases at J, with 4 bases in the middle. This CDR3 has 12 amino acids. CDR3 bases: TGCGCCAGCAGCTTGGAAGGAAACATTCAGTACTTC. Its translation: CASSLEGNIQYF. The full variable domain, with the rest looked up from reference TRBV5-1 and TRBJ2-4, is KAGVTQTPRYLIKTRGQQVTLSCSPISGHRSVSWYQQTPGQGLQFLFEYFSETQRNKGNFPGRFSGRQFSNSRSEMNVSTLELGDSALYLCASSLEGNIQYFGAGTRLSVL.

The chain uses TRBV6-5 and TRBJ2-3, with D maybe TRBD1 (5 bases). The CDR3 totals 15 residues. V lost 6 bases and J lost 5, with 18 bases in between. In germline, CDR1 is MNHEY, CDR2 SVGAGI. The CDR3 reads CASRSFRVTGDTQYF. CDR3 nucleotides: TGTGCCAGCAGAAGCTTCAGGGTGACGGGAGATACGCAGTATTTT.

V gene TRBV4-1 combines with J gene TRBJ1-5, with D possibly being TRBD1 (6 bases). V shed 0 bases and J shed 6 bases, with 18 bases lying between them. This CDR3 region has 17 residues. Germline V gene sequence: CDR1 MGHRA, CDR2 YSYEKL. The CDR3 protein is CASSQDSMYGGVQPQHF. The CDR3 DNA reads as TGCGCCAGCAGCCAAGATTCTATGTACGGGGGCGTTCAGCCCCAGCATTTT.

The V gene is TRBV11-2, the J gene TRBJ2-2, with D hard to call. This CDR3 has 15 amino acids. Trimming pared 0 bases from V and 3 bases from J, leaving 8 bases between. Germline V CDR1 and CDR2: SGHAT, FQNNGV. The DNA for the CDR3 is TGTGCCAGCAGCTTAGAATCCTTATACACCGGGGAGCTGTTTTTT. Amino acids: CASSLESLYTGELFF. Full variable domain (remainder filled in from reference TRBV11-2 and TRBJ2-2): EAGVAQSPRYKIIEKRQSVAFWCNPISGHATLYWYQQILGQGPKLLIQFQNNGVVDDSQLPKDRFSAERLKGVDSTLKIQPAKLEDSAVYLCASSLESLYTGELFFGEGSRLTVL.

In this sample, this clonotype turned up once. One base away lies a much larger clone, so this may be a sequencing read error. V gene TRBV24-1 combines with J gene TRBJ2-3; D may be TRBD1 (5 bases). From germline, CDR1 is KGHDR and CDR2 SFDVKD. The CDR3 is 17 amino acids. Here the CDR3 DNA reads TGTGCCACCAGTGATTGGAGCACCAAGGGGTTTAGAGATCCGCAGTATTTT. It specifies CATSDWSTKGFRDPQYF.